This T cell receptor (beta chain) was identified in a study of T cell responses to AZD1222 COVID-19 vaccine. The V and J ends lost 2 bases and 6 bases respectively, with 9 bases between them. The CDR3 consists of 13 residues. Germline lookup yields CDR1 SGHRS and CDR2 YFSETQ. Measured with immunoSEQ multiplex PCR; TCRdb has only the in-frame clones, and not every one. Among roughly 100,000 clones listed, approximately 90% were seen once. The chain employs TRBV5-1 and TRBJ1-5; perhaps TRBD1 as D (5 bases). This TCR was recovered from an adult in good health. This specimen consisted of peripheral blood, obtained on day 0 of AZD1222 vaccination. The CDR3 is CASSFQGGQPQHF. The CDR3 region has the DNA TGCGCCAGCAGCTTTCAGGGCGGTCAGCCCCAGCATTTT. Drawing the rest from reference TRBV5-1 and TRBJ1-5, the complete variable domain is KAGVTQTPRYLIKTRGQQVTLSCSPISGHRSVSWYQQTPGQGLQFLFEYFSETQRNKGNFPGRFSGRQFSNSRSEMNVSTLELGDSALYLCASSFQGGQPQHFGDGTRLSIL.